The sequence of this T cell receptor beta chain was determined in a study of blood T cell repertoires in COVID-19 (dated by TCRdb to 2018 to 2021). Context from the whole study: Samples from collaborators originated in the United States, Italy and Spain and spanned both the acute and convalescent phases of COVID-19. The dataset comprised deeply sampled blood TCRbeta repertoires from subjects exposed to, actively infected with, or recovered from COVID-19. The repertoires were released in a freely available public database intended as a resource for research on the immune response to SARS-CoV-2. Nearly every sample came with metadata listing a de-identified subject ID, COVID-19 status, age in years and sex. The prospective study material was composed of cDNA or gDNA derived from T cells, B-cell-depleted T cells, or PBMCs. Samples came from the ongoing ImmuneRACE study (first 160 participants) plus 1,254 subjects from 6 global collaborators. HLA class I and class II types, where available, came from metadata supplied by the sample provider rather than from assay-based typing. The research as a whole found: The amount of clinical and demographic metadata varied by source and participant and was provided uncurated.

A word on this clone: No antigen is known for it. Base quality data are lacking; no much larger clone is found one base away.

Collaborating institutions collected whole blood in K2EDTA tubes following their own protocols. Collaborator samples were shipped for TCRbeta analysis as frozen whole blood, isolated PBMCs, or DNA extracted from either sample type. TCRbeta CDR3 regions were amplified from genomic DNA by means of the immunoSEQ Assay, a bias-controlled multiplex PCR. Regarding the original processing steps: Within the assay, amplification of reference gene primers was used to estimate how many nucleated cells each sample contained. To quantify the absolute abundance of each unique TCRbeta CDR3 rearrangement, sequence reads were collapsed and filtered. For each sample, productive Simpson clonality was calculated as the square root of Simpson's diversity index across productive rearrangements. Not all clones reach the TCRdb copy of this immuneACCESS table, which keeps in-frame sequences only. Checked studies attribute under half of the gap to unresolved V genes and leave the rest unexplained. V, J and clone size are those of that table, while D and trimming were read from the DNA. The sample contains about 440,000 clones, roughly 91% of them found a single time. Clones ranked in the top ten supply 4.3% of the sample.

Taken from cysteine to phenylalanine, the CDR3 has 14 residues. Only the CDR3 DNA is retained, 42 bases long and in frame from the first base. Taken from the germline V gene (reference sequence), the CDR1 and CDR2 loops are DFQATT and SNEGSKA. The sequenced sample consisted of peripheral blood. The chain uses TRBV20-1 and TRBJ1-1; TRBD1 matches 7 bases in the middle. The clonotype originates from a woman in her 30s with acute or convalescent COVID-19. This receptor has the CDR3 CSASIPQGVTEAFF. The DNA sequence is TGCAGCGCAAGTATTCCCCAGGGGGTCACTGAAGCTTTCTTT.